These T cell receptor beta chains were read from a single sample in a study of regulatory T cells in long-lasting Graves disease. In TCRdb, the multiplex PCR reads were re-called with MiXCR into one record per CDR3 protein. The sample has roughly 400,000 distinct CDR3 sequences, about 15% seen once. These data were likewise used in another study, on T cells in Graves' hyperthyroidism and ophthalmopathy.

The sequenced sample was peripheral blood mononuclear cells (PBMCs), obtained at new diagnosis, from a patient treated with antithyroid drugs. The receptors derive from a woman between 40 and 50 years old with Graves disease. Both conserved end residues are part of each CDR3. Fields, in order: D gene, J gene, clone size, V gene, CDR3 DNA, CDR3 protein. D genes are given only for firm matches. Part of the rows lack a size; the others show once, few, many or a class for expanded clones.

D: -; J: TRBJ1-4; size: many; V: TRBV11-2; DNA: TGTGCCAGCAGCGTACACAGGGCCCTCGGCGAAAAACTGTTTTTT; CDR3: CASSVHRALGEKLFF
D: -; J: TRBJ2-6; size: -; V: TRBV12-3/TRBV12-4; DNA: TGTGCCAGCAGCCAGGGTAGCTCTGGGGCCAACGTCCTGACTTTC; CDR3: CASSQGSSGANVLTF
D: -; J: TRBJ1-2; size: many; V: TRBV19; DNA: TGTGCCAGTAGAGTATGGGTTGATCTAGGGGGTATGGACTATGGCTACACCTTC; CDR3: CASRVWVDLGGMDYGYTF
D: TRBD2; J: TRBJ2-5; size: -; V: TRBV10-2; DNA: TGCGCCAGCATTCTAGCGGGAGAAGAGACCCAGTACTTC; CDR3: CASILAGEETQYF
D: TRBD2; J: TRBJ2-1; size: -; V: TRBV12-3/TRBV12-4; DNA: TGTGCCAGCAGTATAAGGACTAGTTCCTCCTACAATGAGCAGTTCTTC; CDR3: CASSIRTSSSYNEQFF
D: -; J: TRBJ1-5; size: -; V: TRBV30; DNA: TGTGCCTGGAGTGGAGACTTTAGCAATCAGCCCCAGCATTTT; CDR3: CAWSGDFSNQPQHF
D: TRBD1; J: TRBJ2-5; size: many; V: TRBV2; DNA: TGTGCCAGCAGCGGACAGGGGGGAGTAGAGACCCAGTACTTC; CDR3: CASSGQGGVETQYF
D: -; J: TRBJ2-1; size: many; V: TRBV24-1; DNA: TGTGCCACCAGTGAGGATCAGGCTCCACCTTACAATGAGCAGTTCTTC; CDR3: CATSEDQAPPYNEQFF
D: TRBD2; J: TRBJ2-5; size: -; V: TRBV9; DNA: TGTGCCAGCAGCGCAGGGACTAGCGGGTCGCAAGAGACCCAGTACTTC; CDR3: CASSAGTSGSQETQYF
D: -; J: TRBJ2-7; size: many; V: TRBV3-1; DNA: TGTGCCAGCAGCCAAGAATCCAGGGAACACTACGAGCAGTACTTC; CDR3: CASSQESREHYEQYF
D: TRBD1; J: TRBJ1-5; size: -; V: TRBV28; DNA: TGTGCCAGCAGTTTATCGGGACAGGGGCGTCAGCCCCAGCATTTT; CDR3: CASSLSGQGRQPQHF